This T cell receptor beta chain was retrieved from a study of OX40 agonist ivuxolimab in advanced cancers. Study in general: A partial response was reached by three patients: one with hepatocellular carcinoma and two with cutaneous melanoma.

The germline gives CDR1 LGHNT, CDR2 FRNRAP. V shed 5 bases, J shed 4 bases, and the junction held 8 bases outside the gene matches. This CDR3 region has 16 residues. Profiled with immunoSEQ multiplex PCR; TCRdb holds only in-frame clones, not every one. The table records under 80,000 clones, around 86% of them present only once. The sequenced sample was CD4+ or CD8+ T cells sorted from blood, obtained in a trial of the OX40 agonist ivuxolimab. The clonotype originates from an adult with an advanced solid tumor such as melanoma, head and neck, liver or kidney cancer. The chain recombines TRBV12-5 with TRBJ2-6, with 7 positions matching TRBD1. The CDR3 coding sequence is TGTGCTAGTGGTCCGGGGACAGCCTCCGGGGCCAACGTCCTGACTTTC. Translating it yields CASGPGTASGANVLTF.